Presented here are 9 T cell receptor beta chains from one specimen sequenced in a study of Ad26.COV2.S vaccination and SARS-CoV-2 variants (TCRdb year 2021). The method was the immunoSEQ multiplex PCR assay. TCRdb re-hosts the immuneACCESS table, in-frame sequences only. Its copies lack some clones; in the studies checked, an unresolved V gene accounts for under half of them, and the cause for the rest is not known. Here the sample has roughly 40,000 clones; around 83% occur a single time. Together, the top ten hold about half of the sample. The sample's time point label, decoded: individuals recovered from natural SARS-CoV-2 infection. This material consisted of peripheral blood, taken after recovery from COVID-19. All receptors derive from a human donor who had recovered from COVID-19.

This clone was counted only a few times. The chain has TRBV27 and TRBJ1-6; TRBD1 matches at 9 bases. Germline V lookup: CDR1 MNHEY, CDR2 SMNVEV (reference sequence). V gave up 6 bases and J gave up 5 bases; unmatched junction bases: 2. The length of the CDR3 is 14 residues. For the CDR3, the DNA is TGTGCCAGCAGGGGACAGGGTCATAATTCACCCCTCCACTTT. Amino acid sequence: CASRGQGHNSPLHF.

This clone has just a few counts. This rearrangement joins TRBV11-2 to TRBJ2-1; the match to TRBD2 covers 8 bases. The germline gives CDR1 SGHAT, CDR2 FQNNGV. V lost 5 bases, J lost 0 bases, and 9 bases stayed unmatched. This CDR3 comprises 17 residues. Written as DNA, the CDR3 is TGTGCCAGCAGCCCCAGCGGGGGCATATCCTCCTACAATGAGCAGTTCTTC. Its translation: CASSPSGGISSYNEQFF.

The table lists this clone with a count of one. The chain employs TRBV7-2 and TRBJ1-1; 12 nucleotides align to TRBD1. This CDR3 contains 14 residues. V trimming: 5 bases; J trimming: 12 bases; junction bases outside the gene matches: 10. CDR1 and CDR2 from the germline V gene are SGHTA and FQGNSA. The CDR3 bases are TGTGCCAGCAGCGGGACAGGGGGCCCCGGAAACTCTTTCTTT. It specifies CASSGTGGPGNSFF.

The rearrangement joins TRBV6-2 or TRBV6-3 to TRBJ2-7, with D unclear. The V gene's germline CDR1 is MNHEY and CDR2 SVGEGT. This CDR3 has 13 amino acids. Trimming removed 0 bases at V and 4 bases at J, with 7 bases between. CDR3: CASSYSQIYEQYV. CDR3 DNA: TGTGCCAGCAGTTACTCTCAGATTTACGAGCAGTACGTC.

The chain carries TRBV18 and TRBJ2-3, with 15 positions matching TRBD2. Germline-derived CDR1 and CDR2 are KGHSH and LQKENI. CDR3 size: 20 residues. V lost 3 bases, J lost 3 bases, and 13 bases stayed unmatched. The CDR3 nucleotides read TGTGCCAGCTCACCGATGCCGGGACTAGCGGGAGGAAAGTTGACAGATACGCAGTATTTT. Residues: CASSPMPGLAGGKLTDTQYF.

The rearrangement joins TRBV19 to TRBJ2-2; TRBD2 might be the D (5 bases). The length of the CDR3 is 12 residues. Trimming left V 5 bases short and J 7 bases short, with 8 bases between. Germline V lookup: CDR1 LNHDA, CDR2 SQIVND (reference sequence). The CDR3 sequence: CASSQRGGELFF. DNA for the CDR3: TGTGCCAGTAGTCAACGGGGCGGGGAGCTGTTTTTT.

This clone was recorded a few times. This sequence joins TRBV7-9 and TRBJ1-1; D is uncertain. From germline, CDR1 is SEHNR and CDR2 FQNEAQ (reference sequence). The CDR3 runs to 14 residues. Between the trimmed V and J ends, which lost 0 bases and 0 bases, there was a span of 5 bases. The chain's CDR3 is CASSLARVNTEAFF. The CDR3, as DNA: TGTGCCAGCAGCTTAGCGCGTGTGAACACTGAAGCTTTCTTT.

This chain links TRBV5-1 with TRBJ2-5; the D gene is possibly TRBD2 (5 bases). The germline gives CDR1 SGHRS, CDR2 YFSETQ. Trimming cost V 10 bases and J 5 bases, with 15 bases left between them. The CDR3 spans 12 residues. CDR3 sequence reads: CASRIGEETQYF. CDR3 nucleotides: TGCGCCTCGAGGATCGGGGAGGAGACCCAGTACTTC.

The CDR3 bases are TGCGCCAGCAGCCAAGATTCAGCGTATGGCTACACCTTC. Translating it yields CASSQDSAYGYTF. This sequence joins TRBV4-1 and TRBJ1-2; D ambiguous. The CDR3 covers 13 residues. V lost 0 bases and J 5 bases, leaving 7 bases between the germline ends. Germline V gives CDR1 MGHRA, CDR2 YSYEKL.